This record concerns one T cell receptor beta chain sequence. CDR1 and CDR2 from the germline V gene are SGHVS and FQNEAQ. CDR3 length: 16 amino acids. V was trimmed by 0 bases and J by 4 bases, leaving 12 bases between them. TCRdb analysed the 5' RACE reads with MiXCR anew, one entry per CDR3 protein. Counted here are approximately 450,000 distinct CDR3 sequences, 18% occurring once; the ten biggest clones make up approximately 13%. The source of the sample is a study of T-cell memory formation after mild COVID-19. This clonotype was sampled from an adult woman who had mild COVID-19 (a few samples of this study predate the infection). Cell type and time point are not known. Sequenced material: PBMCs or a T cell subset sorted from them (not recorded which). V and J are TRBV7-8 and TRBJ1-4; D is unclear. CDR3 DNA: TGTGCCAGCAGCTTAGCAGGGATTGGGAATAATGAAAAACTGTTTTTT. Translating it yields CASSLAGIGNNEKLFF. Combining the CDR3 with reference TRBV7-8 and TRBJ1-4 gives the whole variable domain GAGVSQSPRYKVAKRGQDVALRCDPISGHVSLFWYQQALGQGPEFLTYFQNEAQLDKSGLPSDRFFAERPEGSVSTLKIQRTQQEDSAVYLCASSLAGIGNNEKLFFGSGTQLSVL.